This TCR beta chain was obtained from a study of control samples from healthy donors and cancer patients. The CDR3 is 12 residues long. Germline-derived CDR1 and CDR2 are MNHEY and SMNVEV (reference sequence). V was trimmed by 6 bases and J by 7 bases, leaving 12 bases between them. The method was immunoSEQ multiplex PCR; TCRdb's version includes in-frame clones alone and lacks a portion of them. The sample consists of around 100,000 clones, roughly 88% of them appearing once. The sample taken for sequencing was blood. This clonotype originated in a man in his thirties or forties in good health. V usage is TRBV27 and J usage is TRBJ1-2; possible D gene TRBD1, 5 bases. The CDR3 nucleotides are TGTGCCAGCAGGGGGCTGGGGCTTGGCTACACCTTC. Translation gives CASRGLGLGYTF.